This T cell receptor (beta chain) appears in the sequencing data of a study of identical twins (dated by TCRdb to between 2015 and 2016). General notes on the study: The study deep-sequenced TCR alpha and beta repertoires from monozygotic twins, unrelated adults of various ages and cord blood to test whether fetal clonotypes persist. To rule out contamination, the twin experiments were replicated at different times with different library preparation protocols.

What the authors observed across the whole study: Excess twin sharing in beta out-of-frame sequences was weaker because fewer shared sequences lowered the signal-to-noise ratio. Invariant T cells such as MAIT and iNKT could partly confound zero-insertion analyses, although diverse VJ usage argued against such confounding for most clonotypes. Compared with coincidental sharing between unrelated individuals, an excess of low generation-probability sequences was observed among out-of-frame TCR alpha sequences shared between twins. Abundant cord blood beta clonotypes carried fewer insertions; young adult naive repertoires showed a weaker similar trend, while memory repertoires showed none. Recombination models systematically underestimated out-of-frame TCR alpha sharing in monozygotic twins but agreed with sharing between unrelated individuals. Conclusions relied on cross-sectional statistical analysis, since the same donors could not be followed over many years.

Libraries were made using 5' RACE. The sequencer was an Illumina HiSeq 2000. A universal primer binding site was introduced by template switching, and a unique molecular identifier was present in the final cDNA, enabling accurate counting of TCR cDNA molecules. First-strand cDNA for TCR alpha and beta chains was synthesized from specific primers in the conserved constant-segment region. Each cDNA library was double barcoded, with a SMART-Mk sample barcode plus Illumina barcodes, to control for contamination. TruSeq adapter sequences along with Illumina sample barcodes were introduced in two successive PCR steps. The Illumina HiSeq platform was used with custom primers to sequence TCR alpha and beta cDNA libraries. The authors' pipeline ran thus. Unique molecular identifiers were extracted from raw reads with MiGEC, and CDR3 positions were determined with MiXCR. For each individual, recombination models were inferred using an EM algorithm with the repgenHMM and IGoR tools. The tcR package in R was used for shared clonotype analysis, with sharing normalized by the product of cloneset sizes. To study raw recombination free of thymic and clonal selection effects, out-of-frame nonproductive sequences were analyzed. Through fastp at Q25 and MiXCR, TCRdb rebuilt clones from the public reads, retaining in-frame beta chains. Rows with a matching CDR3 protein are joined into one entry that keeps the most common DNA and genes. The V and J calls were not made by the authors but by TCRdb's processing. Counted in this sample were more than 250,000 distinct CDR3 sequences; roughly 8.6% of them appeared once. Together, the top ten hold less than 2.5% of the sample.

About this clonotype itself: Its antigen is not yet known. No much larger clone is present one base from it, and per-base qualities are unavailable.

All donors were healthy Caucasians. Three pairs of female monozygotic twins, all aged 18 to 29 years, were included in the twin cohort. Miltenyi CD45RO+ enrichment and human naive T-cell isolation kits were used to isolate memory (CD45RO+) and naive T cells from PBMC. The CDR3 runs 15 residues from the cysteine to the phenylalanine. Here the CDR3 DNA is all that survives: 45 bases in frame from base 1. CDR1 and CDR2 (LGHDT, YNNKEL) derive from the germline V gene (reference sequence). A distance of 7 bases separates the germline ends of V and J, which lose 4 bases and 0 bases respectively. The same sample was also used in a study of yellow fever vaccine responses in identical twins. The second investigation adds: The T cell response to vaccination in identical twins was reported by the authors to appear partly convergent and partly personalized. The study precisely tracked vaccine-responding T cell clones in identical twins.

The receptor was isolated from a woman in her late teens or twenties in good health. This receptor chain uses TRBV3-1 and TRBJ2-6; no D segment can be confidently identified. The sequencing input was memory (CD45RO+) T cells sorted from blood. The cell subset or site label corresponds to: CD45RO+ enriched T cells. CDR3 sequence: CASSRKPSGANVLTF. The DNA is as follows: TGTGCCAGCAGCCGTAAGCCCTCTGGGGCCAACGTCCTGACTTTC. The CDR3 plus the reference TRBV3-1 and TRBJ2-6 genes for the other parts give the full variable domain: DTAVSQTPKYLVTQMGNDKSIKCEQNLGHDTMYWYKQDSKKFLKIMFSYNNKELIINETVPNRFSPKSPDKAHLNLHINSLELGDSAVYFCASSRKPSGANVLTFGAGSRLTVL.